These 25 T cell receptor beta chains share one sample of origin, sequenced in a study of blood T cell repertoires in COVID-19. Generated by immunoSEQ multiplex PCR, the TCRdb table keeps only in-frame clones and is missing some. The sample has about 340,000 clones, 86% seen once. The specimen sequenced was peripheral blood. The receptors shown here come from an older woman with COVID-19, enrolled during active disease.

The CDR3, as DNA: TGTGCCAGCTCCCTGGAGGCCAGGTCGAACTATGGCTACACCTTC. Translation gives CASSLEARSNYGYTF. This sequence joins TRBV18 and TRBJ1-2; D is uncertain. Between the trimmed V and J ends, which lost 6 bases and 2 bases, there was a span of 16 bases. CDR3 length: 15 amino acids. Germline V lookup: CDR1 KGHSH, CDR2 LQKENI.

The chain employs TRBV14 and TRBJ2-3, with D possibly matching TRBD2 (7 bases). Between the trimmed V and J ends, which lost 3 bases and 6 bases, there was a span of 16 bases. The CDR3 spans 15 residues. Germline V gives CDR1 SGHDN, CDR2 FVKESK. This CDR3 is CASSHSRGGRDTQYF. CDR3 nucleotide sequence: TGTGCCAGCAGCCACTCTCGCGGGGGCCGGGATACGCAGTATTTT.

This chain connects TRBV27 to TRBJ2-2; weak D call: TRBD2 (7 bases). V lost 3 bases and J 4 bases, leaving 15 bases between the germline ends. CDR3 length: 16 residues. Per germline, CDR1 MNHEY and CDR2 SMNVEV (reference sequence). CDR3 bases: TGTGCCAGCAGTTTTTTTTTAGGGGGGGGCACCGGGGAGCTGTTTTTT. It is translated as CASSFFLGGGTGELFF.

This clone was detected only once. The V call is TRBV10-3, the J call TRBJ2-5; 7 bases are shared with TRBD2. From germline, CDR1 is ENHRY and CDR2 SYGVKD. Trimming removed 3 bases from V and 3 bases from J; junction bases left unmatched: 1. This CDR3 region has 13 residues. CDR3 sequence (DNA): TGTGCCATCAGTGACAGCGGGGAAGAGACCCAGTACTTC. It specifies CAISDSGEETQYF.

The gene calls are TRBV7-3 and TRBJ2-2, with a weak D call TRBD2 (6 bases). V shed 2 bases and J shed 5 bases, with 15 bases lying between them. The germline V gene encodes CDR1 SGHTA and CDR2 FQGTGA. The CDR3 covers 16 residues. The CDR3 spells CASSLSRGMGTGELFF. CDR3 nucleotide sequence: TGTGCCAGCAGCTTATCCCGGGGGATGGGAACCGGGGAGCTGTTTTTT.

The V and J genes are TRBV19 and TRBJ1-2; D gene ambiguous. Trimming stripped 7 bases from V and 2 bases from J, with 11 bases between. The CDR3 length is 13 residues. From germline, CDR1 is LNHDA and CDR2 SQIVND (reference sequence). CDR3 region: CASTRFGNYGYTF. The CDR3 DNA follows: TGTGCCAGTACGCGGTTTGGGAACTATGGCTACACCTTC.

This chain uses TRBV5-5 with TRBJ2-7, with D possibly matching TRBD1 (5 bases). CDR3 length equals 12 residues. CDR1 SGHKS and CDR2 YYEKEE come from the germline V gene (reference sequence). V dropped 2 bases and J dropped 7 bases, with 10 bases sitting between them. The CDR3 nucleotides are TGTGCCAGCAGCTTCGACAGAAGAGAGCAGTACTTC. Its protein is CASSFDRREQYF.

This clone was recorded a few times. The chain couples TRBV5-1 to TRBJ1-6; 8 nucleotides match TRBD1. The germline CDR1 and CDR2 sequences are SGHRS and YFSETQ. After removal of 0 bases from V and 7 bases from J, the junction contained 6 bases not matched to a gene. The CDR3 totals 16 residues. This CDR3 reads CASSLASDRANSPLHF. The CDR3 bases are TGCGCCAGCAGCTTGGCCTCGGACAGGGCGAATTCACCCCTCCACTTT.

This clone was recorded only once. CDR3 residues: CASSEAADTEAFF. Here the CDR3 DNA reads TGTGCCAGCAGTGAAGCTGCAGACACTGAAGCTTTCTTT. The chain uses TRBV6-1 and TRBJ1-1; D is unclear. V was pared by 0 bases and J by 3 bases, with 5 bases between. Germline V gene data show CDR1 as MNHNS and CDR2 as SASEGT. This CDR3 comprises 13 residues.

This clone has only one observation. The DNA of the CDR3 is TGTGCCAGCAGTCGGGACTGGAGTTTGGAGCAGTTCTTC. Translating it yields CASSRDWSLEQFF. The chain joins TRBV3-1 (or the pseudogene TRBV3-2) to TRBJ2-1; tentative D call: TRBD2 (6 bases). Trimming pared 6 bases from V and 10 bases from J, leaving 16 bases between. Germline V CDR1 and CDR2: LGHDT, YNNKEL (reference sequence). The CDR3 spans 13 residues.

The chain is built from TRBV15 and TRBJ1-6; D remains unclear. The CDR3 has 17 amino acids. CDR1 and CDR2 from the germline V gene are LNHNV and YYDKDF (reference sequence). V was clipped by 5 bases and J by 0 bases, with 14 bases between them. The CDR3 coding sequence is TGTGCCACCAGCGAGGCTCTGGGGAGCTCCTATAATTCACCCCTCCACTTT. This codes for CATSEALGSSYNSPLHF.

Written as DNA, the CDR3 is TGCGCCAGCAGCGCGGACAGGGGTAATGAAAAACTGTTTTTT. This sequence encodes CASSADRGNEKLFF. This chain uses TRBV5-1 with TRBJ1-4; 9 nucleotides line up with TRBD1. This CDR3 is 14 amino acids long. J gave up 4 bases and V 4 bases, and 2 bases lay outside the gene matches. Germline CDR1 and CDR2: SGHRS and YFSETQ.

This clone appeared a single time. The chain uses TRBV5-4 and TRBJ2-5; TRBD2 matches 10 bases. The junction had 1 base not matched to a gene; V was cut back by 2 bases and J by 0 bases. The CDR3 is 15 amino acids. Germline V CDR1 and CDR2: SGHNT, YYREEE (reference sequence). CDR3 amino acids: CASSLAGGYQETQYF. Written as DNA, the CDR3 is TGTGCCAGCAGCTTAGCGGGAGGGTACCAAGAGACCCAGTACTTC.

The rearrangement uses TRBV7-9 and TRBJ1-4; no reliable D call. Trimming took off 5 bases at V and 7 bases at J, with 14 bases between the two ends. Germline assignment: CDR1 SEHNR and CDR2 FQNEAQ (reference sequence). The CDR3 extends over 14 amino acids. As DNA, the CDR3 is TGTGCCAGCAGCCAGAACGGGGTTGGTGAAAAACTGTTTTTT. This gives the protein CASSQNGVGEKLFF. Based on the CDR3 plus reference TRBV7-9 and TRBJ1-4, the full variable domain is DTGVSQNPRHKITKRGQNVTFRCDPISEHNRLYWYRQTLGQGPEFLTYFQNEAQLEKSRLLSDRFSAERPKGSFSTLEIQRTEQGDSAMYLCASSQNGVGEKLFFGSGTQLSVL.

This chain connects TRBV7-2 to TRBJ1-1; D is undetermined. V dropped 2 bases and J dropped 1 base, with 8 bases sitting between them. Germline CDR1 and CDR2: SGHTA and FQGNSA. The CDR3 loop spans 14 amino acids. CDR3 sequence reads: CASSLRLGNTEAFF. The DNA of the CDR3 is TGTGCCAGCAGCTTAAGACTGGGGAACACTGAAGCTTTCTTT.

The chain links TRBV7-9 to TRBJ1-1; D uncertain. The germline V gene has CDR1 SEHNR and CDR2 FQNEAQ (reference sequence). This CDR3 region has 15 residues. V was pared by 5 bases and J by 1 base, with 14 bases between. DNA for the CDR3: TGTGCCAGCAGCCGCAGGTCCGGTGGGAACACTGAAGCTTTCTTT. Translation: CASSRRSGGNTEAFF.

CDR3: CASRAGIDTGELFF. In DNA, the CDR3 is TGTGCCAGTAGGGCAGGGATTGACACCGGGGAGCTGTTTTTT. This chain connects TRBV19 to TRBJ2-2; D is perhaps TRBD1 (5 bases). Germline-derived CDR1 and CDR2 are LNHDA and SQIVND (reference sequence). The germline V and J ends were trimmed by 6 bases and 3 bases, with 11 bases remaining between them. CDR3 length: 14 amino acids.

The chain links TRBV7-9 to TRBJ1-3; no clear D gene. Trimming took off 8 bases at V and 0 bases at J, with 14 bases between the two ends. The germline V gene encodes CDR1 SEHNR and CDR2 FQNEAQ (reference sequence). This CDR3 spans 15 amino acids. The CDR3 is CASLGVPSSGNTIYF. For the CDR3, the DNA is TGTGCCAGCTTGGGAGTACCGAGCTCTGGAAACACCATATATTTT. Together with reference TRBV7-9 and TRBJ1-3, the CDR3 gives the full variable domain: DTGVSQNPRHKITKRGQNVTFRCDPISEHNRLYWYRQTLGQGPEFLTYFQNEAQLEKSRLLSDRFSAERPKGSFSTLEIQRTEQGDSAMYLCASLGVPSSGNTIYFGEGSWLTVV.

This rearrangement joins TRBV7-2 to TRBJ2-5; 16 bases fit TRBD2. Unmatched junction bases numbered 7, after V lost 5 bases and J lost 1 base. The germline CDR1 and CDR2 sequences are SGHTA and FQGNSA. The CDR3 consists of 18 residues. CDR3 coding DNA: TGTGCCAGCAGCCTACAGGGGACTAGCGGGGGGGCCCAAGAGACCCAGTACTTC. Its protein is CASSLQGTSGGAQETQYF. Together with reference TRBV7-2 and TRBJ2-5, the CDR3 gives the full variable domain: GAGVSQSPSNKVTEKGKDVELRCDPISGHTALYWYRQSLGQGLEFLIYFQGNSAPDKSGLPSDRFSAERTGGSVSTLTIQRTQQEDSAVYLCASSLQGTSGGAQETQYFGPGTRLLVL.

V is TRBV19 and J is TRBJ1-1; the D gene is possibly TRBD1 (5 bases). The CDR3 is made up of 15 amino acids. Trimming removed 3 bases from V and 4 bases from J, with 15 bases in between. Germline CDR1 LNHDA, CDR2 SQIVND (reference sequence). The CDR3 DNA reads as TGTGCCAGTAGTATCCACTCGTTCGGGGGCACTGAAGCTTTCTTT. Translating gives CASSIHSFGGTEAFF.

The J gene is TRBJ2-2, the V gene TRBV12-5, with 8 bases lining up with TRBD2. The trim removed 2 bases at V and 0 bases at J, leaving 8 bases unmatched. The CDR3 loop spans 18 amino acids. Germline CDR1 and CDR2: LGHNT and FRNRAP. This CDR3 is CASGLLLGRGANTGELFF. CDR3 DNA sequence: TGTGCTAGTGGTTTGCTTCTAGGGCGGGGGGCGAACACCGGGGAGCTGTTTTTT. Together with reference TRBV12-5 and TRBJ2-2, the CDR3 gives the full variable domain: DARVTQTPRHKVTEMGQEVTMRCQPILGHNTVFWYRQTMMQGLELLAYFRNRAPLDDSGMPKDRFSAEMPDATLATLKIQPSEPRDSAVYFCASGLLLGRGANTGELFFGEGSRLTVL.

This chain links TRBV5-1 with TRBJ1-6; 8 bases line up with TRBD1. The V segment lost 5 bases and the J segment 5 bases; nucleotides outside the gene matches: 3. This CDR3 has 14 amino acids. The V gene's germline CDR1 is SGHRS and CDR2 YFSETQ. In DNA, the CDR3 is TGCGCCAGCAGGCAGGGGGCTAATAATTCACCCCTCCACTTT. Translating it yields CASRQGANNSPLHF.

J is TRBJ1-1 and V is TRBV19; D is undetermined. Germline V gene lookup returns CDR1 LNHDA and CDR2 SQIVND (reference sequence). The V gene lost 7 bases and the J gene lost 7 bases, with 16 bases spanning the gap. The CDR3 has 13 residues. The DNA of the CDR3 is TGTGCCAGTAAGGAGCAGACCACCGATGAAGCTTTCTTT. This codes for CASKEQTTDEAFF.

This clone was seen once. The J gene is TRBJ1-2, the V gene TRBV6-5; D is unresolved. This CDR3 is 13 amino acids long. Per germline, CDR1 MNHEY and CDR2 SVGAGI. V was shortened by 5 bases and J by 2 bases, with 9 bases between the two germline ends. CDR3 bases: TGTGCCAGCAGTCCGACTGGCAACTATGGCTACACCTTC. Protein: CASSPTGNYGYTF.

This chain connects TRBV18 to TRBJ2-1; possibly TRBD2 for D (5 bases). Germline V CDR1 and CDR2: KGHSH, LQKENI. This CDR3 has 13 residues. The V end was cut by 0 bases, the J end by 6 bases, with 6 bases between. CDR3 residues: CASSPPSANEQFF. Here the CDR3 DNA reads TGTGCCAGCTCACCACCTAGCGCCAATGAGCAGTTCTTC.